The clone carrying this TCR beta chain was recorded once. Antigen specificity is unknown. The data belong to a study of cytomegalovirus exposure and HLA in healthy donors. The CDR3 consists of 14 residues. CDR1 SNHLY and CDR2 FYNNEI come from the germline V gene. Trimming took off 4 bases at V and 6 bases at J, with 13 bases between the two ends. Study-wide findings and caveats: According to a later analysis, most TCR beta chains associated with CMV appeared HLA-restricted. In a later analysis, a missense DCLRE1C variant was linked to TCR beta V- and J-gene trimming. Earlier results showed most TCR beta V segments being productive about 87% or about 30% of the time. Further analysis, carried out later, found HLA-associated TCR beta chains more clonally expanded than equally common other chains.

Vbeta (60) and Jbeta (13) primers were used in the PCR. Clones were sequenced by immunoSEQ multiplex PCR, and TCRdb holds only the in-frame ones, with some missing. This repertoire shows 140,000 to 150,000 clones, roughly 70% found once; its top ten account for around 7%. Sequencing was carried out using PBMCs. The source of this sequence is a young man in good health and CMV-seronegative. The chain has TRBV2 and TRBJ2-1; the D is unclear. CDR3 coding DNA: TGTGCCAGCAGTGTTGGGCTCACATCCAATGAGCAGTTCTTC. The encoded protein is CASSVGLTSNEQFF. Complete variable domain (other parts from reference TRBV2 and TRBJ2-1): EPEVTQTPSHQVTQMGQEVILRCVPISNHLYFYWYRQILGQKVEFLVSFYNNEISEKSEIFDDQFSVERPDGSNFTLKIRSTKLEDSAMYFCASSVGLTSNEQFFGPGTRLTVL.